The entry below gives a single T cell receptor beta chain sequence along with its context. The antigen is undetermined. The data stem from a study of shared clonotypes between healthy human individuals. Study observations and caveats: Naive CD4 clonotypes overlapped across a handful of donors at roughly 5%.

Germline-derived CDR1 and CDR2 are MNHNS and SASEGT. Between the trimmed V and J ends, which lost 6 bases and 3 bases, there was a span of 15 bases. This CDR3 is 14 amino acids long. Study donors comprised healthy, HIV-negative adults devoid of recent acute infection or vaccination. Profiling relied on immunoSEQ multiplex PCR, and the TCRdb table lists in-frame clones only, not all of them. The repertoire holds about 1.1 million clones, around three quarters seen once, with 0.5% to 0.65% in the top ten. V and J are TRBV6-1 and TRBJ2-7, with D perhaps matching TRBD2 (8 bases). The receptor comes from a young man in good health. Some clones in this sample may be carry-over from other donors' samples. Sequencing input: memory CD4+ T cells from PBMCs. As to subset: CD45RA-negative fraction. The CDR3 here is CASSGRGQSYEQYF. CDR3 nucleotides: TGTGCCAGCAGCGGGAGGGGGCAGAGCTACGAGCAGTACTTC.